The clone carrying this TCR beta chain showed up just a few times. The antigen is not known. These data come from a study of blood T cells in healthy people across ages. The V gene lost 0 bases and the J gene lost 4 bases, with 13 bases spanning the gap. The germline V gene encodes CDR1 SGHRS and CDR2 YFSETQ. The CDR3 is made up of 16 amino acids. Together with a sample-barcoded 5' primer, a J-beta primer mix was included in a second PCR lasting 7 to 11 cycles. TCRdb itself ran the 5' RACE reads through MiXCR, one entry per CDR3 protein. Among 1.5 million to 2 million distinct CDR3 sequences listed, about 28% were seen once. Overall study findings and caveats: Long-lived donors had more naive CD4+ cells and higher diversity than aged donors.

The sample consisted of blood. This TCR was sampled from a woman aged 25 to 39 in good health. V gene TRBV5-1 combines with J gene TRBJ1-4; TRBD1 is a possible D gene (5 bases). The CDR3 loop reads CASSLASGQNNEKLFF. The CDR3 DNA is TGCGCCAGCAGCTTGGCTTCAGGGCAAAATAATGAAAAACTGTTTTTT.